This TCR beta chain was obtained from a study of cytomegalovirus exposure and HLA in healthy donors. Whole-study results and caveats: In vitro testing confirmed a few CMV-associated chains as specific for CMV antigens. One variant, a missense change in DCLRE1C, was linked in a later analysis to TCR beta V- and J-gene trimming.

J gave up 0 bases and V 2 bases, and 4 bases lay outside the gene matches. This CDR3 is built from 16 residues. Germline V gene lookup returns CDR1 SGHVS and CDR2 FNYEAQ. Primers for the PCR totalled 60 Vbeta and 13 Jbeta. Clones were read by immunoSEQ multiplex PCR, and TCRdb kept only the in-frame ones, dropping some. The data show roughly 120,000 clones, about 8.6% seen once. This clone was found a few times. Its antigen remains unknown. The sequencing input was PBMCs. V usage is TRBV7-6 and J usage is TRBJ2-1; 7 bases agree with TRBD1. The clonotype was recovered from a middle-aged woman in good health and CMV-seropositive. The CDR3 sequence: CASSLLGGISYNEQFF. CDR3 bases: TGTGCCAGCAGCTTACTAGGGGGCATCTCCTACAATGAGCAGTTCTTC.